This T cell receptor (beta chain) emerged from a study of TIL therapy for anti-PD-1-resistant metastatic lung cancer. This clone appeared a few times. Time point of the sample: pre-treatment sample, taken before nivolumab and TIL therapy. Tumor tissue came from excised metastases, mostly pleural nodules or supraclavicular lymph nodes. Sequencing used immunoSEQ v3. This table comes from immunoSEQ multiplex PCR, and its TCRdb copy is limited to in-frame clones, with some not included. The sample lists tens of thousands of clones, less than 85% occurring once. Trimming took 6 bases from V and 2 from J, leaving 14 bases between them. From germline, CDR1 is MNHEY and CDR2 SVGAGI. CDR3 length equals 15 residues.

V gene TRBV6-5 combines with J gene TRBJ1-3; possible D gene TRBD1, 6 bases. The sequence came from a person aged 30 to 80 with non-small cell lung cancer. The sequenced sample was tumor tissue, obtained at baseline. As DNA, the CDR3 is TGTGCCAGCAGCTCCACAGGGAGTCCTGGAAACACCATATATTTT. It codes for CASSSTGSPGNTIYF.